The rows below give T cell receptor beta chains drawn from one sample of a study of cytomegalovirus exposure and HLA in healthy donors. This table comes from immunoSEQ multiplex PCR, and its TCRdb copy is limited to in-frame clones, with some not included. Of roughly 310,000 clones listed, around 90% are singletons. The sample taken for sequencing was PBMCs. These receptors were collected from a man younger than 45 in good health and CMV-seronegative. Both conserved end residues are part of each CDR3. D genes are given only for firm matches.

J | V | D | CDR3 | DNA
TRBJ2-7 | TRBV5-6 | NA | CASSLALTSGSEQYF | TGTGCCAGCAGCTTGGCTCTGACTAGTGGTTCCGAGCAGTACTTC
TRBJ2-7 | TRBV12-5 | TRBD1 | CASGLGAPGQYEQYF | TGTGCTAGTGGTTTGGGTGCCCCGGGACAGTACGAGCAGTACTTC
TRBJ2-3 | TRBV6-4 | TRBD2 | CASSLAGDSDTQYF | TGTGCCAGCAGTCTAGCGGGGGACTCAGATACGCAGTATTTT
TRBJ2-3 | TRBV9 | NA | CASSEYADTDTQYF | TGTGCCAGCAGTGAGTATGCTGATACAGATACGCAGTATTTT
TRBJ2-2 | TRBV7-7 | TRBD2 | CASRPRLAGVFTGELFF | TGTGCCAGCAGACCCCGACTAGCGGGGGTTTTCACCGGGGAGCTGTTTTTT
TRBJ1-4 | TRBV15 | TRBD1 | CATSRGQGPIATNEKLFF | TGTGCCACCAGCAGAGGACAGGGGCCAATTGCAACTAATGAAAAACTGTTTTTT
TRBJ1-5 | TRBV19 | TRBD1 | CASSTLARGQNQPQHF | TGTGCCAGTAGTACCCTGGCCAGGGGGCAGAATCAGCCCCAGCATTTT
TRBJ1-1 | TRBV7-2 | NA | CASSLALAGRTEAFF | TGTGCCAGCAGCTTAGCTCTCGCAGGGAGGACTGAAGCTTTCTTT
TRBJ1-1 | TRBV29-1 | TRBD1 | CSVSTGGNTEAFF | TGCAGCGTTAGTACAGGGGGCAATACTGAAGCTTTCTTT
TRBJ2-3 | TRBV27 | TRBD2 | CASSPGTSAGRAQYF | TGTGCCAGCAGCCCCGGGACTAGCGCAGGACGGGCGCAGTATTTT
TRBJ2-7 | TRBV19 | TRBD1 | CASSIEGTGIYEQYF | TGTGCCAGTAGTATAGAGGGGACAGGGATATACGAGCAGTACTTC
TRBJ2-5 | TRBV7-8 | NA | CASSLAVGGSLYQYF | TGTGCCAGCAGCTTAGCGGTTGGGGGCTCCCTCTACCAGTACTTC
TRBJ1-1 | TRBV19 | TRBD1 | CASSTGPGGTEAFF | TGTGCCAGTAGTACGGGGCCAGGGGGCACTGAAGCTTTCTTT
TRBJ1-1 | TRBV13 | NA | CASSAGGTEAFF | TGTGCCAGCAGCGCCGGGGGGACTGAAGCTTTCTTT
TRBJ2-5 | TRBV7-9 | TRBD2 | CASSLNLAGLSETQYF | TGTGCCAGCAGCTTGAACCTAGCGGGGCTTTCAGAGACCCAGTACTTC
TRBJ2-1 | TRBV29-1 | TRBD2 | CSVRRKLAVDNEQFF | TGCAGCGTTAGGAGAAAGCTAGCGGTAGACAATGAGCAGTTCTTC